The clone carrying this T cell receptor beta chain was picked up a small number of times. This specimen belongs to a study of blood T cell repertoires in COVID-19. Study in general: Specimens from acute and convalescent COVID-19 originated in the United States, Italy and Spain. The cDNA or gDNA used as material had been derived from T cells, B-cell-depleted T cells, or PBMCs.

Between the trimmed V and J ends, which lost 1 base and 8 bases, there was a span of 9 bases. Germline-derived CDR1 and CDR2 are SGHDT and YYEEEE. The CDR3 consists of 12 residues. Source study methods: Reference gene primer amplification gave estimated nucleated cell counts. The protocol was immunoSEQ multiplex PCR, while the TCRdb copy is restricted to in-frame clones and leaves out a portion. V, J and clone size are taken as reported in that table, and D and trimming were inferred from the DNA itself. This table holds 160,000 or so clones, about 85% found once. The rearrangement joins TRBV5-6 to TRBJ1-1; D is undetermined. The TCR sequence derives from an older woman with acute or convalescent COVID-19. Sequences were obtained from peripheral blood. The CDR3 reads CASSLNLREAFF. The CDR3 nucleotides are TGTGCCAGCAGCTTGAATCTCAGGGAAGCTTTCTTT.